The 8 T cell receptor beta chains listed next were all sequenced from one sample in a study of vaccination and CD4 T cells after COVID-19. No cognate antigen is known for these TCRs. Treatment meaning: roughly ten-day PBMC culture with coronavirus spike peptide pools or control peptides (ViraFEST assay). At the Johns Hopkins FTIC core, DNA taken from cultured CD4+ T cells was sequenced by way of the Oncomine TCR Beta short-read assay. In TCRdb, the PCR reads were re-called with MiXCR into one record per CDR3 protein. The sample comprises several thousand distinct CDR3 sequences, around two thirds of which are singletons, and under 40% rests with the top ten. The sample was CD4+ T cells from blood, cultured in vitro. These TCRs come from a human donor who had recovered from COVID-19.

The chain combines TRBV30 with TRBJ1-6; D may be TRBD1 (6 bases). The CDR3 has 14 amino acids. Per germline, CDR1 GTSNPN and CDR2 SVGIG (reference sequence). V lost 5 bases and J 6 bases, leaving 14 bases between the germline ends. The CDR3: CAWDPGHPNSPLHF. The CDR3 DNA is TGTGCCTGGGATCCGGGACACCCTAATTCACCCCTCCACTTT.

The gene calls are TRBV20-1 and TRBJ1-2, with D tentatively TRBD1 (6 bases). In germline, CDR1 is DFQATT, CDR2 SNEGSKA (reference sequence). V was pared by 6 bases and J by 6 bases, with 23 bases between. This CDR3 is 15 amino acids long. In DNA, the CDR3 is TGCAGTGCCAAAGGATCCCCTAGGGGGGGCGATGGCTACACCTTC. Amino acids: CSAKGSPRGGDGYTF.

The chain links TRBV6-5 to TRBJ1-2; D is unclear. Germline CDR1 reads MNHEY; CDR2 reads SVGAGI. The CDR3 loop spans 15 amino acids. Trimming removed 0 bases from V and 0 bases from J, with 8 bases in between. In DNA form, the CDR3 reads TGTGCCAGCAGTTACTCGACTTCAGCTAACTATGGCTACACCTTC. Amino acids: CASSYSTSANYGYTF.

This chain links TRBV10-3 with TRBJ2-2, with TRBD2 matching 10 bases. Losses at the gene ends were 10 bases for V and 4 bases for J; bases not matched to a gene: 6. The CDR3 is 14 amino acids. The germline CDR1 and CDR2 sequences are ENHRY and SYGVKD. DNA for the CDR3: TGTGCCACGCAGACTAGCGGGCGCACCGGGGAGCTGTTTTTT. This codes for CATQTSGRTGELFF.

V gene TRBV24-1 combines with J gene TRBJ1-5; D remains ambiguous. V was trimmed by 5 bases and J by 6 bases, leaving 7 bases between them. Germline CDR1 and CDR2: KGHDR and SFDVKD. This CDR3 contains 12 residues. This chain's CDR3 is CATSGPGQPQHF. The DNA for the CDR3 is TGTGCCACCAGTGGCCCAGGTCAGCCCCAGCATTTT.

The CDR3 nucleotides read TGTGCCAGCAGTCGATCTAGAGATACGCAGTATTTT. Translating it yields CASSRSRDTQYF. J is TRBJ2-3 and V is TRBV2; D is uncertain. Per germline, CDR1 SNHLY and CDR2 FYNNEI. V was pared by 5 bases and J by 5 bases, with 8 bases between. The CDR3 covers 12 residues.

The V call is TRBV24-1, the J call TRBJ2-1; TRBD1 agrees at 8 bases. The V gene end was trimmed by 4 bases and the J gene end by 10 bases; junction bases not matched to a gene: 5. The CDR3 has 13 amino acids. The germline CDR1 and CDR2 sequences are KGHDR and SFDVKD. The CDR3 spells CATSEDRGREQFF. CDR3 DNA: TGTGCCACCAGTGAAGACAGGGGAAGGGAGCAGTTCTTC.

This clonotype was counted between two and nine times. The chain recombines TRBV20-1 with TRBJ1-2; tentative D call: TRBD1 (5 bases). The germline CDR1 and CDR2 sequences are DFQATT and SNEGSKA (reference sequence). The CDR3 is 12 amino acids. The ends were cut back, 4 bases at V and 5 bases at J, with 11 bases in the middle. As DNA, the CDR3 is TGCAGTGCTACCGGGGACTCATATGGCTACACCTTC. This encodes CSATGDSYGYTF.